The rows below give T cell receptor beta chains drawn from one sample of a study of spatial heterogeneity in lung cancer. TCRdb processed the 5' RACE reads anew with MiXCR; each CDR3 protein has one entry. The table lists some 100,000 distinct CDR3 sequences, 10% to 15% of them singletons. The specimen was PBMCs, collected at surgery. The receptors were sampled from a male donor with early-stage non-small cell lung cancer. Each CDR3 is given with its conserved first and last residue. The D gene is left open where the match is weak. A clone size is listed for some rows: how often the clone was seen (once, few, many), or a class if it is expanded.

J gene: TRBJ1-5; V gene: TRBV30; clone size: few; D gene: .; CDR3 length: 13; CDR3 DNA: TGTGCCTGGAGCGGGAAAAGTAACCAGCCCCAGCATTTT; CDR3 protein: CAWSGKSNQPQHF
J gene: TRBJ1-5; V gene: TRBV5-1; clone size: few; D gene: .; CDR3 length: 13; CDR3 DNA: TGCGCCAGCAGCTTGGCTCCAGCCCAGCCCCAGCATTTT; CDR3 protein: CASSLAPAQPQHF
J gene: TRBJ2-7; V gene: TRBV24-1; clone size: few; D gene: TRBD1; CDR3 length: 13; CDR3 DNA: TGTGCCACCAGCCCCGACAGGGGCTACGAGCAGTACTTC; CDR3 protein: CATSPDRGYEQYF
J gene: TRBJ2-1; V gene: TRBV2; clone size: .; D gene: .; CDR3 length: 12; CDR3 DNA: TGTGCCAGCAGCCCCCTTTCGGGAAATAAGTTCTTC; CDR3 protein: CASSPLSGNKFF
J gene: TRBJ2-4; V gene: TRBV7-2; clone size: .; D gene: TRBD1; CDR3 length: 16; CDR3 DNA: TGTGCCAGCACCCCGACAGGGGGGCTTCAAGGAAACATTCAGTACTTC; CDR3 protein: CASTPTGGLQGNIQYF
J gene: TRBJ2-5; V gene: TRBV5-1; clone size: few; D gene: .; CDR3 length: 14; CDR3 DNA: TGCGCCAGCAGCTTGGATGTGGGACAAGAGACCCAGTACTTC; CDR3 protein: CASSLDVGQETQYF
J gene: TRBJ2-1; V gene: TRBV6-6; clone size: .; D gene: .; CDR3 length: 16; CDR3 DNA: TGTGCCAGCAGTTCCGGCAGACAAATCGCGTACAATGAGCAGTTCTTC; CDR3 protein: CASSSGRQIAYNEQFF
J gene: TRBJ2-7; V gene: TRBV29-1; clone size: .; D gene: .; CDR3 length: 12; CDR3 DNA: TGCAGCGCACAGGAGAGCTCCTACGAGCAGTACTTC; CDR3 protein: CSAQESSYEQYF
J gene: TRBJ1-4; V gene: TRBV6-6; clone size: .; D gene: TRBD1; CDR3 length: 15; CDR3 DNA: TGTGCCAGCAACGCGCCGGGACAGGGGCGTGAAAAACTGTTTTTT; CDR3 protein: CASNAPGQGREKLFF
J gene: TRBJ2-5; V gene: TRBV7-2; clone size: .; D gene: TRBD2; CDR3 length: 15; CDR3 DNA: TGTGCCAGCAGCGCCGGGACTAGCGGGACTGGGACCCAGTACTTC; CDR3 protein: CASSAGTSGTGTQYF
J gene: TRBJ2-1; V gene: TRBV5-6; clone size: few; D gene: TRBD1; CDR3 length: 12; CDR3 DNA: TGTGCCAGCAGTTTCGAGGGGGCGCGACAGTTCTTC; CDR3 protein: CASSFEGARQFF
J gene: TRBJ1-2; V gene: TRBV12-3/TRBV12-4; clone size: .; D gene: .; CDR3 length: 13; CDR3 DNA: TGTGCCAGCAGTCCGGACGGCCACTATGGCTACACCTTC; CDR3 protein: CASSPDGHYGYTF
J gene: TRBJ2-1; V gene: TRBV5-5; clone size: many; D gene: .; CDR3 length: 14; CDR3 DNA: TGTGCCAGCAGCTTGGAAGAGGGGCGCCCTGAGCAGTTCTTC; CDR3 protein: CASSLEEGRPEQFF
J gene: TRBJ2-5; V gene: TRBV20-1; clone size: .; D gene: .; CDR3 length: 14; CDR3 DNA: TGCAGTGCTAGAGAATCACAGGGAAAGGAGACCCAGTACTTC; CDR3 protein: CSARESQGKETQYF
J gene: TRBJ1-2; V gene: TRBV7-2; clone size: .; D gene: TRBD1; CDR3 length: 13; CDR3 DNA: TGTGCCAGCAGCCTACAGGGGCGTGGAGGCTACACCTTC; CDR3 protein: CASSLQGRGGYTF
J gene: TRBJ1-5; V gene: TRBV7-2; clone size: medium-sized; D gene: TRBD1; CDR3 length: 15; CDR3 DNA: TGTGCCAGCAGCTTAGTTGGGACAGGGTGGTTGCCCCAGCATTTT; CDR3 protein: CASSLVGTGWLPQHF
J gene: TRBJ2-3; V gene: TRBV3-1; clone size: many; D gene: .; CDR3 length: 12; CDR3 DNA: TGTGCCAGCAGCTCCGCCGCGGATACGCAGTATTTT; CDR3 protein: CASSSAADTQYF
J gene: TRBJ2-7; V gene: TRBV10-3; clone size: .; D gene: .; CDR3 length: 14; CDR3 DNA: TGTGCCATCAGTGACTCTCCACCGGTGGGGGAGCAGTACTTC; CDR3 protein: CAISDSPPVGEQYF
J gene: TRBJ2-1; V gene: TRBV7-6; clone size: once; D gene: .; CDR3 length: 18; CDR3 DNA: TGTGCCAGCAGCTTAGCCCTGCCTAGCTTCGTCTCCTACAATGAGCAGTTCTTC; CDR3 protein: CASSLALPSFVSYNEQFF
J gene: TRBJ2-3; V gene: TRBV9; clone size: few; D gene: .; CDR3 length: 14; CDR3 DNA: TGTGCCAGCAGCATCCGGGACCGAGGAGATACGCAGTATTTT; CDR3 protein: CASSIRDRGDTQYF
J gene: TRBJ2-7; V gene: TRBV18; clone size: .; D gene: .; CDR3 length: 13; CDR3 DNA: TGTGCCAGCTCACCACCAGAGGGTTACGAGCAGTACTTC; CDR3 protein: CASSPPEGYEQYF
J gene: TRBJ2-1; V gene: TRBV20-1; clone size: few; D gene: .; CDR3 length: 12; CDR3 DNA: TGCAGTGTAGGGGGATCCTACAATGAGCAGTTCTTC; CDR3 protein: CSVGGSYNEQFF
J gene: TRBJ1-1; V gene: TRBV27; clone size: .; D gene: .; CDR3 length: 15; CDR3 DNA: TGTGCCAGCAGTTGGAAGGCCCGAGGAGGGACTGAAGCTTTCTTT; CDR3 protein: CASSWKARGGTEAFF
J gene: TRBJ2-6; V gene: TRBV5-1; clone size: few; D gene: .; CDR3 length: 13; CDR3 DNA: TGCGCCAGCAGCTTGGAAGGGGCCAACGTCCTGACTTTC; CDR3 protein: CASSLEGANVLTF
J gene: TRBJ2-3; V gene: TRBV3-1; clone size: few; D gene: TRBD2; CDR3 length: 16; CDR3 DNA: TGTGCCAGCAGCCGGGCTCGGCGGGGGGGCCAAGATACGCAGTATTTT; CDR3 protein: CASSRARRGGQDTQYF
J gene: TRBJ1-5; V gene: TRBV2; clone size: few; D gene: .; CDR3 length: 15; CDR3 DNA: TGTGCCAGCAGTGAGTTTGGGGAATTTAGTCAGCCCCAGCATTTT; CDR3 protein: CASSEFGEFSQPQHF
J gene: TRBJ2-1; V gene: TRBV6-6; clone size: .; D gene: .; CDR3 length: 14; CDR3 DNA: TGTGCCACCTTAGACGGGGGCTCCTACAATGAGCAGTTCTTC; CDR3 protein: CATLDGGSYNEQFF
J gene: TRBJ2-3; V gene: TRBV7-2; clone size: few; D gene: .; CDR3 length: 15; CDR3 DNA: TGTGCCAGCAGCTTCCAGGGATCCAGCACAGATACGCAGTATTTT; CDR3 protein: CASSFQGSSTDTQYF
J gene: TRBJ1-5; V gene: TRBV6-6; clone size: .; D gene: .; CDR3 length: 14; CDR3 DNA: TGTGCCAGCAGTCCACCAACGGGCAATCAGCCCCAGCATTTT; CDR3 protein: CASSPPTGNQPQHF
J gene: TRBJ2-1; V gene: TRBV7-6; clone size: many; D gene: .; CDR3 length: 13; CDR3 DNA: TGTGCCAGCGGGGTGGGGGTATACAATGAGCAGTTCTTC; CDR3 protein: CASGVGVYNEQFF
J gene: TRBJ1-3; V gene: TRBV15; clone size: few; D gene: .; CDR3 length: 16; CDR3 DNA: TGTGCCACCAGCAGAGATCTACAGCTCTCTGGAAACACCATATATTTT; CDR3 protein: CATSRDLQLSGNTIYF
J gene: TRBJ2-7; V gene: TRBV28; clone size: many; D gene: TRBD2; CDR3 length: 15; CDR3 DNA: TGTGCCAGCACTCCCGGGGGGGACACCTCCTACGAGCAGTACTTC; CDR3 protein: CASTPGGDTSYEQYF
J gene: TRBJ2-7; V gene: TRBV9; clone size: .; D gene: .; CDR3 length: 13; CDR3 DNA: TGTGCTAGCAGCGTAGTGGAAGCTACCGAGCAGTACTTC; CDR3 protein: CASSVVEATEQYF
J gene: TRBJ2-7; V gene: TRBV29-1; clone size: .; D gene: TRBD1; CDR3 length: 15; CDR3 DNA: TGCAGCGTTCAACTTCCGGGACAGGGGAGCGACGAGCAGTACTTC; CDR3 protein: CSVQLPGQGSDEQYF
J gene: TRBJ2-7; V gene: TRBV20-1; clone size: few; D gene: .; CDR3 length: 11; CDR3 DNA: TGCAGTGCTATATTAGACTACGAGCAGTACTTC; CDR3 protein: CSAILDYEQYF
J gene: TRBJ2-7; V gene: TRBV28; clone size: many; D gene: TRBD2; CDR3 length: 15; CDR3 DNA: TGTGCCAGCAGTTCACTAGCGGGGAGCTCCTACGAGCAGTACTTC; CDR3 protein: CASSSLAGSSYEQYF
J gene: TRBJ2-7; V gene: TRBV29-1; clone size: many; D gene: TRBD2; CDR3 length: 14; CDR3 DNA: TGCAGCGTTTTCACCGGGACTAGCGCCTACGAGCAGTACTTC; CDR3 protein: CSVFTGTSAYEQYF
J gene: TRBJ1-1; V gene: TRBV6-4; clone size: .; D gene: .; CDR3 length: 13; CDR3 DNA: TGTGCCAGCAGCCTAGCTATGAACACTGAAGCTTTCTTT; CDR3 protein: CASSLAMNTEAFF
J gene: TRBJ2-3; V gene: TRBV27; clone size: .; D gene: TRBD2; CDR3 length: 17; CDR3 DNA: TGTGCCAGCAGTTCCGGGGGACTAGCGGGGTTCACAGATACGCAGTATTTT; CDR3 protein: CASSSGGLAGFTDTQYF
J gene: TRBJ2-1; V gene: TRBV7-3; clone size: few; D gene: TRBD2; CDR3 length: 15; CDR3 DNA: TGTGCCAGCAGCTTAGCTAGCGGGGGCCATGCTGAGCAGTTCTTC; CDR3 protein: CASSLASGGHAEQFF
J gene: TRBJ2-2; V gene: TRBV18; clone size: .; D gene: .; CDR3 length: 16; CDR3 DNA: TGTGCCAGCTCACCGGATGCGAGGGGATTGACCGGGGAGCTGTTTTTT; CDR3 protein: CASSPDARGLTGELFF
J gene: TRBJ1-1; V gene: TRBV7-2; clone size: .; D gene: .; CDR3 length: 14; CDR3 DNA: TGTGCCAGCAGCTTAGGGGGGTCTGCCGCTGAAGCTTTCTTT; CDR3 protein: CASSLGGSAAEAFF
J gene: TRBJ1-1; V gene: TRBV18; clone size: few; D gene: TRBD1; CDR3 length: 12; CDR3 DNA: TGTGCCAGCTCAGATTTGGGACAGAAAGCTTTCTTT; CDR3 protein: CASSDLGQKAFF
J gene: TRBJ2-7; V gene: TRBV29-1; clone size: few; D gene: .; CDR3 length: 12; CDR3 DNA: TGCAGCGTTGTGGGAGGCGGGTACGAGCAGTACTTC; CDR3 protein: CSVVGGGYEQYF
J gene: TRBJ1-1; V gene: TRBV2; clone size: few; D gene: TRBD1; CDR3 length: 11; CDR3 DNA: TGTGCCAGCACCAGGGACAGGACGGCTTTCTTT; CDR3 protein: CASTRDRTAFF